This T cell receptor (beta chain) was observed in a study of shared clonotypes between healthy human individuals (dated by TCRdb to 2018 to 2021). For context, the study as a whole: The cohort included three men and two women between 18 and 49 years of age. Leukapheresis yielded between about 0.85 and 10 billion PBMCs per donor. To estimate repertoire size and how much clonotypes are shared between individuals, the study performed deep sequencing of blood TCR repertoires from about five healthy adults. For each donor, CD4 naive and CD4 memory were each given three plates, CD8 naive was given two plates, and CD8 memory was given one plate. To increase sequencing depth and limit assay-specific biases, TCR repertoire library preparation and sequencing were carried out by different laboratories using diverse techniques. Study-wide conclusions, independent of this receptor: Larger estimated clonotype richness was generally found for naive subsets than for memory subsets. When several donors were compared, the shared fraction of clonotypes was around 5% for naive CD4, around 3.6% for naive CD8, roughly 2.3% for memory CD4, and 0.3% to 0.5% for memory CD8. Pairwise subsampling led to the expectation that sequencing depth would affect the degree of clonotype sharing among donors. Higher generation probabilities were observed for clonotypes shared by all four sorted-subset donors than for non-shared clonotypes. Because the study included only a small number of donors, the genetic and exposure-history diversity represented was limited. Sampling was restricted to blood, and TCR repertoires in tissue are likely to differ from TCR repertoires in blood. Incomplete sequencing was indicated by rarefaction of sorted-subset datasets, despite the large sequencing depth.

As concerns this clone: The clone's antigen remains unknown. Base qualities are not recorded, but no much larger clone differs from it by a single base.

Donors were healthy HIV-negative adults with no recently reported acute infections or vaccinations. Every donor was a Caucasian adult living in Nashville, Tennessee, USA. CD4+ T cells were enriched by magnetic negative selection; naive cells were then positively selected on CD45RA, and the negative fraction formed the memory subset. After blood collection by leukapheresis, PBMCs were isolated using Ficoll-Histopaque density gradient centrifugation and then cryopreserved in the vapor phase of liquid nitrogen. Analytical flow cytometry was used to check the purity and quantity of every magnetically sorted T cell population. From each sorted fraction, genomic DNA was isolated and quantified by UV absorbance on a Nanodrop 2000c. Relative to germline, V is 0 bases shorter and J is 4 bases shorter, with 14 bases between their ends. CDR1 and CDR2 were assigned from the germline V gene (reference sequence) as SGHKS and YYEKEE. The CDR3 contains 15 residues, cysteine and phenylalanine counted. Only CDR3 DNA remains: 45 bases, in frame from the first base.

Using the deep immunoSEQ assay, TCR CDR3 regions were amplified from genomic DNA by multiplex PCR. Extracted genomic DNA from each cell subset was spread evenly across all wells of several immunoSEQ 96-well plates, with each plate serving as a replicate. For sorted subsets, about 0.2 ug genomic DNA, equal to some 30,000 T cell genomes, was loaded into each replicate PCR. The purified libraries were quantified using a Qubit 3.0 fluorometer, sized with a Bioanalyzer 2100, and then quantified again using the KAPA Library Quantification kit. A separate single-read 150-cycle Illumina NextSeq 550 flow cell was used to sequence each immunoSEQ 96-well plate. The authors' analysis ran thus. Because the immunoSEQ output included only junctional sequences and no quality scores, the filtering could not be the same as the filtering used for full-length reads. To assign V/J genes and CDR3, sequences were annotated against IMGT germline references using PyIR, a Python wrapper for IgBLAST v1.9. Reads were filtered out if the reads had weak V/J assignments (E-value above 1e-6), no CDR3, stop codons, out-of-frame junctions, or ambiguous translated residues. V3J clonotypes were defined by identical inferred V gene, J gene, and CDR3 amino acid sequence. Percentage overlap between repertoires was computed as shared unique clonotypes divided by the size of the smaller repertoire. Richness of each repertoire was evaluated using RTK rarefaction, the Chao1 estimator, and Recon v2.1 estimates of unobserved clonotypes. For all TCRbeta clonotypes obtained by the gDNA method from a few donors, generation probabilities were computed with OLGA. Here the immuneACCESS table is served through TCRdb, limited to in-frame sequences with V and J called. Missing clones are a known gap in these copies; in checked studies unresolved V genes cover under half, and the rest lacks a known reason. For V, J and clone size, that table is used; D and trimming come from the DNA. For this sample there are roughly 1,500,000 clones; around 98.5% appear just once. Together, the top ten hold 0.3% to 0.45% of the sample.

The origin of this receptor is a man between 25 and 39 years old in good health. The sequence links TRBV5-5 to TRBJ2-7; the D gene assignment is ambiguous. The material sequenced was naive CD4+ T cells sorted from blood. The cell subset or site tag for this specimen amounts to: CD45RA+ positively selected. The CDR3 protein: CASSLAVDRSYEQYF. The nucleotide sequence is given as TGTGCCAGCAGCTTGGCGGTAGATAGGTCGTACGAGCAGTACTTC. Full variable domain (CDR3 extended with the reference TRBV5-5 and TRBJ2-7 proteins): DAGVTQSPTHLIKTRGQQVTLRCSPISGHKSVSWYQQVLGQGPQFIFQYYEKEERGRGNFPDRFSARQFPNYSSELNVNALLLGDSALYLCASSLAVDRSYEQYFGPGTRLTVT.